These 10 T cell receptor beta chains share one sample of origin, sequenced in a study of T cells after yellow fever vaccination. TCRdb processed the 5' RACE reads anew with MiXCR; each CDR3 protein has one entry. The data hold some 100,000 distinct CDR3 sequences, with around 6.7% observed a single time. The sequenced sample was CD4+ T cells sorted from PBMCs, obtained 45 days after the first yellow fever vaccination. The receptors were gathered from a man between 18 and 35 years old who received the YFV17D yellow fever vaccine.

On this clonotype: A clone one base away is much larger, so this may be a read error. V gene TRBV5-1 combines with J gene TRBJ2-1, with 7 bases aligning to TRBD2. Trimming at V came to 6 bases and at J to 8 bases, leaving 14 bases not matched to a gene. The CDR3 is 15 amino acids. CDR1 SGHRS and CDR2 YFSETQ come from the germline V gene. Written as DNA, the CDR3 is TGCGCCAGCAACCCTTCAGCGGGGAGGGTCGATGAGCAGTTCTTC. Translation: CASNPSAGRVDEQFF.

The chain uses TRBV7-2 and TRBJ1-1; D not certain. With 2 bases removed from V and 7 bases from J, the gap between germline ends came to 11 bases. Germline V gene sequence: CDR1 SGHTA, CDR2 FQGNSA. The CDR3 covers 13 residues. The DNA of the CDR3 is TGTGCCAGCAGCTTATTAGCAGGAGATGAAGCTTTCTTT. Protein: CASSLLAGDEAFF.

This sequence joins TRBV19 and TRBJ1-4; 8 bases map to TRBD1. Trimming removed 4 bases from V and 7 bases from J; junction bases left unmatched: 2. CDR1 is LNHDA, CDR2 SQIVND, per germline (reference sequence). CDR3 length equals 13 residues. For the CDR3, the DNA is TGTGCCAGTAGTAGCAGGGGGCGTGAAAAACTGTTTTTT. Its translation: CASSSRGREKLFF.

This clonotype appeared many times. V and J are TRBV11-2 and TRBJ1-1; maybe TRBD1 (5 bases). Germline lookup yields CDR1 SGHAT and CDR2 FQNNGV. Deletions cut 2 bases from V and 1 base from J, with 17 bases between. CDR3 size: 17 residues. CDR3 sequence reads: CASSLRLWDDWNTEAFF. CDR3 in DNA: TGTGCCAGCAGCTTAAGGCTCTGGGACGACTGGAACACTGAAGCTTTCTTT. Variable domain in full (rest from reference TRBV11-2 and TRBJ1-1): EAGVAQSPRYKIIEKRQSVAFWCNPISGHATLYWYQQILGQGPKLLIQFQNNGVVDDSQLPKDRFSAERLKGVDSTLKIQPAKLEDSAVYLCASSLRLWDDWNTEAFFGQGTRLTVV.

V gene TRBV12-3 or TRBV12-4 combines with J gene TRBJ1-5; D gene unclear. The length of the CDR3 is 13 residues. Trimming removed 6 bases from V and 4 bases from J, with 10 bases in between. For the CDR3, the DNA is TGTGCCAGCAGCCCAGGTCTTAATCAGCCCCAGCATTTT. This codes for CASSPGLNQPQHF.

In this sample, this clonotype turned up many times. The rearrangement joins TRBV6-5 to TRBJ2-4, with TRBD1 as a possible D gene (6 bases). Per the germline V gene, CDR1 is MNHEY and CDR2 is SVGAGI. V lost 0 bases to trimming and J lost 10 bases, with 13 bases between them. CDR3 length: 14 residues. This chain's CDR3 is CASSYSEQGSIQYF. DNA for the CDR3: TGTGCCAGCAGTTACTCGGAACAGGGTAGTATTCAGTACTTC.

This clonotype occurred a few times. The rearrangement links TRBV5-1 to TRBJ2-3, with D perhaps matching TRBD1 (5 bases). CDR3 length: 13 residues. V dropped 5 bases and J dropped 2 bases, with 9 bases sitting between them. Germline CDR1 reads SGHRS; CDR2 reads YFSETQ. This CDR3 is CASRTAITDTQYF. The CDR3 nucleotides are TGCGCCAGCAGGACAGCAATCACAGATACGCAGTATTTT.

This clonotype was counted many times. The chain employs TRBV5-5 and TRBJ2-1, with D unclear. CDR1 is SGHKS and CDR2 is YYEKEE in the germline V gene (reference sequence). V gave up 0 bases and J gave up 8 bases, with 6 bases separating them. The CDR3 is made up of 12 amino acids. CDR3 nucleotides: TGTGCCAGCAGCTTGGCGGGTTATGAGCAGTTCTTC. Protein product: CASSLAGYEQFF. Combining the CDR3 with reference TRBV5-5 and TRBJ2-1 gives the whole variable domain DAGVTQSPTHLIKTRGQQVTLRCSPISGHKSVSWYQQVLGQGPQFIFQYYEKEERGRGNFPDRFSARQFPNYSSELNVNALLLGDSALYLCASSLAGYEQFFGPGTRLTVL.

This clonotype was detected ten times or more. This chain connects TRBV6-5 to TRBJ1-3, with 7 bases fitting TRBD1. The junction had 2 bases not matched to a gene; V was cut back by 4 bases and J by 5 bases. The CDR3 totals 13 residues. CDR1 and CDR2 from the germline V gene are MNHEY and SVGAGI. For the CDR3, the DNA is TGTGCCAGCAGTTCAGGGGGGCGAAACACCATATATTTT. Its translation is CASSSGGRNTIYF.

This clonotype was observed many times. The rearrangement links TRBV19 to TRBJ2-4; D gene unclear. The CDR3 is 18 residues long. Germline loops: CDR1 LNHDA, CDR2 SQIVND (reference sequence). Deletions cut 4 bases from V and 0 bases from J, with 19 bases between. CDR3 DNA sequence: TGTGCCAGTAGTAGCCCCGGGTCCCATGCCCTAGCCAAAAACATTCAGTACTTC. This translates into CASSSPGSHALAKNIQYF.